The source of this TCR beta chain is a study of cytomegalovirus exposure and HLA in healthy donors. Study-wide points: Common viral pathogens (according to a later analysis) appeared linked to several of the most significant clusters.

The PCR made use of 60 Vbeta and 13 Jbeta primers. Clones were sequenced by immunoSEQ multiplex PCR, and TCRdb holds only the in-frame ones, with some missing. In the table there are 150,000 to 200,000 clones, 84% of which are singletons. Trimming took 4 bases from V and 4 from J, leaving 11 bases between them. The CDR3 consists of 15 residues. Germline CDR1 MNHNS, CDR2 SASEGT. Details on this clone: Its antigen is not known.

The sequence was collected from a girl aged 2 to 10 in good health and CMV-seropositive. The material sequenced was PBMCs. The chain links TRBV6-1 to TRBJ2-6; no clear D gene. The CDR3 DNA is TGTGCCAGCAGTGTCAACAGTCCCGGGGCCAACGTCCTGACTTTC. Amino acid sequence: CASSVNSPGANVLTF.